The clone carrying this TCR beta chain occurred once. Profiled with immunoSEQ multiplex PCR; TCRdb holds only in-frame clones, not every one. Here the sample spans around 24,000 clones, approximately 73% being singletons. The CDR3 length is 13 residues. Looked up from germline, CDR1 is MNHEY and CDR2 is SVGAGI. V lost 7 bases to trimming and J lost 4 bases; unmatched junction nucleotides: 6. This entry is derived from a study of radiotherapy plus CTLA-4 blockade in lung cancer. The V and J genes are TRBV6-5 and TRBJ2-7; 8 bases are shared with TRBD1. This sequence was found in a human donor with non-small cell lung cancer who had stable disease on radiotherapy plus ipilimumab. The material was peripheral blood, obtained from a patient treated with radiotherapy plus ipilimumab. CDR3 sequence (DNA): TGTGCCAGCAAGCTCGGACAGGGTTACGAGCAGTACTTC. It specifies CASKLGQGYEQYF.